The following is a T cell receptor beta chain sequence with its context. No antigen is known for it. The sample originates from a study of Ad26.COV2.S vaccination and SARS-CoV-2 variants. Study details: Donor allocation was to the COV1001 Ad26.COV2.S trial arm. Recipients of Ad26.COV2.S got it intramuscularly, once or twice 56 days apart.

The study, taken as a whole, reports: Substantial breadth was reported for post-vaccination spike-specific CD8+ and CD4+ T cells.

Germline V gene data show CDR1 as MNHEY and CDR2 as SVGAGI. Trimming cost V 2 bases and J 2 bases; bases outside gene matches: 4. The CDR3 is made up of 15 amino acids. Clones were sequenced by immunoSEQ multiplex PCR, and TCRdb holds only the in-frame ones, with some missing. Of 400,000 to 500,000 clones in the sample, roughly 90% were seen once. Treatment: approximately 18 received Ad26.COV2.S at low or high dose, single or two shots; a few received placebo; per-sample allocation not given. Specimens were obtained on day 63 following the first vaccine or placebo injection. At a Boston site, the person donating was an adult of 18-55 years.

This sequence originates from a person between 18 and 60 years old who received the Ad26.COV2.S COVID-19 vaccine or a placebo. The V gene is TRBV6-5, the J gene TRBJ2-5; 8 positions agree with TRBD1. The sample in question was peripheral blood, obtained in a trial of Ad26.COV2.S vaccine versus placebo. CDR3 sequence: CASSYDYRGQETQYF. The CDR3 coding sequence is TGTGCCAGCAGTTACGACTACAGGGGGCAAGAGACCCAGTACTTC.